This T cell receptor (beta chain) was captured by sequencing in a study of identifying expanded T cells in peripheral blood. The repertoire was sequenced with immunoSEQ multiplex PCR; TCRdb's copy has only in-frame clones and lacks some. In the table there are around 82,000 clones, 80% to 85% of which are singletons. Trimming cost V 4 bases and J 5 bases; bases outside gene matches: 12. This CDR3 contains 16 residues. From germline, CDR1 is SGHNT and CDR2 YENEEA. The chain employs TRBV11-3 and TRBJ2-5; 8 nucleotides align to TRBD1. This sequence originates from a person aged 18 to 70 in good health. Sequencing was performed on blood. CDR3 nucleotide sequence: TGTGCCAGCAGCTCGGGGACCGGGACAGGTATTGAGACCCAGTACTTC. Translating gives CASSSGTGTGIETQYF.